This TCR beta chain was captured in a study of T cell repertoires in cytomegalovirus infection. Study-level background: A matching HLA type, together with CMV infection, was signaled by public TCR beta signatures.

Notes on the study in general: Dominating the ex vivo response were TCR beta clonotypes that were CMV-specific and HLA-C-restricted. Summed frequency of public TCR beta families distinguished CMV carriers with the relevant HLA.

The V end was cut by 1 base, the J end by 8 bases, with 18 bases between. In germline, CDR1 is PRHDT, CDR2 FYEKMQ (reference sequence). This CDR3 has 16 amino acids. MiXCR was run by TCRdb on the reads, yielding one entry per CDR3 protein. The sample consists of approximately 400,000 distinct CDR3 sequences, roughly 31% of them appearing once. Of note for this clonotype: The antigen is not known.

The source is a human donor in good health (CMV status not recorded). Some clones in this sample may be carry-over from other donors' samples. The sequencing input was PBMCs. The chain joins TRBV13 to TRBJ2-1; D may match TRBD1 or TRBD2 (5 bases each). CDR3 residues: CASSLAGTDGLYEQFF. Written as DNA, the CDR3 is TGTGCCAGCAGCTTAGCGGGGACCGACGGACTGTATGAGCAGTTCTTC. Full variable domain (remainder filled in from reference TRBV13 and TRBJ2-1): AAGVIQSPRHLIKEKRETATLKCYPIPRHDTVYWYQQGPGQDPQFLISFYEKMQSDKGSIPDRFSAQQFSDYHSELNMSSLELGDSALYFCASSLAGTDGLYEQFFGPGTRLTVL.